The 9 T cell receptor beta chains in this list originate from one sample, sequenced in a study of blood T cell repertoires in COVID-19. This table comes from immunoSEQ multiplex PCR, and its TCRdb copy is limited to in-frame clones, with some not included. Altogether about 410,000 clones are present, about nine tenths being singletons, with the ten largest covering roughly 1.6%. The sample taken for sequencing was peripheral blood. The origin of the receptors is a woman aged 35 to 49 with COVID-19, enrolled during active disease.

The CDR3: CAISSPGQMNTEAFF. CDR3 coding DNA: TGTGCCATCAGTTCTCCGGGACAGATGAACACTGAAGCTTTCTTT. The chain has TRBV10-3 and TRBJ1-1; the match to TRBD1 covers 7 bases. Germline V gene lookup returns CDR1 ENHRY and CDR2 SYGVKD. This CDR3 has 15 residues. Trimming cost V 5 bases and J 0 bases; bases outside gene matches: 6.

The V gene is TRBV12-3 or TRBV12-4, the J gene TRBJ2-7, with 7 bases that match TRBD1. CDR3 length: 11 amino acids. V lost 6 bases and J lost 6; bases outside the gene matches: 2. DNA of the CDR3: TGTGCCAGCAGGGCAGGGGGCGAGCAGTACTTC. Translation: CASRAGGEQYF.

This clone was seen just once. The chain couples TRBV12-3 or TRBV12-4 to TRBJ2-7, with 7 bases that match TRBD1. The CDR3 has 12 residues. J gave up 4 bases and V 6 bases, and 3 bases lay outside the gene matches. In DNA form, the CDR3 reads TGTGCCAGCAGGCGCAGGGGGTACGAGCAGTACTTC. Encoded protein: CASRRRGYEQYF.

This chain uses TRBV7-2 with TRBJ2-4; 8 positions match TRBD2. V was pared by 5 bases and J by 7 bases, with 10 bases of the junction left unmatched. Germline V gene data show CDR1 as SGHTA and CDR2 as FQGNSA. This CDR3 contains 15 residues. The CDR3, as DNA: TGTGCCAGCAGCATCACGCCGGGACTAGGCAACATTCAGTACTTC. Translation gives CASSITPGLGNIQYF.

The chain links TRBV5-8 to TRBJ1-5; D perhaps matches TRBD1 (5 bases). Germline loops: CDR1 SGHTS, CDR2 YDEGEE. The CDR3 consists of 16 residues. Trimming removed 4 bases at V and 6 bases at J, with 20 bases between. The CDR3 DNA reads TGTGCCAGCAGCACGAATATTCAGGGTCGCATTCAGCCCCAGCATTTT. This codes for CASSTNIQGRIQPQHF.

CDR3 DNA: TGTGCCAGCAGCACATCTACAGGGCAAGAGACCCAGTACTTC. Translating it yields CASSTSTGQETQYF. V gene TRBV6-2 or TRBV6-3 combines with J gene TRBJ2-5, with a tentative D call TRBD1 (6 bases). The CDR3 has 14 residues. V lost 6 bases and J lost 2, with 13 bases in between. Germline CDR1 reads MNHEY; CDR2 reads SVGEGT.

The chain links TRBV27 to TRBJ2-1; 11 nucleotides agree with TRBD2. Per germline, CDR1 MNHEY and CDR2 SMNVEV (reference sequence). V gave up 2 bases and J gave up 8 bases; unmatched junction bases: 2. The CDR3 sequence is 14 residues long. The DNA of the CDR3 is TGTGCCAGCAGTTTACTAGCGGGGGGCCATGAGCAGTTCTTC. This gives the protein CASSLLAGGHEQFF.

This chain uses TRBV28 with TRBJ1-2, with a tentative D call TRBD1 (6 bases). The V gene's germline CDR1 is MDHEN and CDR2 SYDVKM. The CDR3 has 14 residues. The V gene lost 1 base and the J gene lost 8 bases, with 14 bases spanning the gap. This CDR3 reads CASSLSGAQGGYTF. DNA for the CDR3: TGTGCCAGCAGTTTATCTGGGGCACAGGGAGGCTACACCTTC.

The chain has TRBV10-3 and TRBJ1-1; D unresolved. V lost 8 bases and J 1 base, leaving 8 bases between the germline ends. Germline loops: CDR1 ENHRY, CDR2 SYGVKD. This CDR3 has 12 residues. As DNA, the CDR3 is TGTGCCATCCGAGGAGAGAACACTGAAGCTTTCTTT. Amino acids: CAIRGENTEAFF.